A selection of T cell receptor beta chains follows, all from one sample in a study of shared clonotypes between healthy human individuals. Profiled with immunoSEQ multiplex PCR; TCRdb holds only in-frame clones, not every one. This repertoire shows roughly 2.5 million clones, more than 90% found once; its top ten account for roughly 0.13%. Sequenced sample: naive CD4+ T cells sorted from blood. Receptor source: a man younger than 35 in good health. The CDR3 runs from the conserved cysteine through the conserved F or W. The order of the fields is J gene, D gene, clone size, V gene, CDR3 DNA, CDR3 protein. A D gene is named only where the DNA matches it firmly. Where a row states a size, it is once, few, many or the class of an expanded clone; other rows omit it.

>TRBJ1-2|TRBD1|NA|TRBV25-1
TGTGCCAGCAGTGCGCCAGGGGGACAACTGAAGGCGTATGGCTACACCTTC
CASSAPGGQLKAYGYTF
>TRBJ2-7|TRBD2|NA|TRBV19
TGTGCCAGTAGTACCTTTGGGAGGGAGGGATCCTACGAGCAGTACTTC
CASSTFGREGSYEQYF
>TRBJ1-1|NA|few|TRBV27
TGTGCCAGCAGTTGGCCGGGGAAGGTGACTGAAGCTTTCTTT
CASSWPGKVTEAFF
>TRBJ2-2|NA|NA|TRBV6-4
TGTGCCAGCAGAGAGCGGGCCACGGGAACCGGGGAGCTGTTTTTT
CASRERATGTGELFF
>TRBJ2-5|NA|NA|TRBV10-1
TGCGCCAGCAGTGAGGGACTCGGCCAAGAGACCCAGTACTTC
CASSEGLGQETQYF
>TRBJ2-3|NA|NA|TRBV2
TGTGCCAGTTCACTGGAGAGCACAGATACGCAGTATTTT
CASSLESTDTQYF
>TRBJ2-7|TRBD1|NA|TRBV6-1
TGTGCCAGCAGTCTTGTGACAGGGACCTCCTACGAGCAGTACTTC
CASSLVTGTSYEQYF
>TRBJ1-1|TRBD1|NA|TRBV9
TGTGCCAGCAGCGGAAGACAGGGACTGAACACTGAAGCTTTCTTT
CASSGRQGLNTEAFF
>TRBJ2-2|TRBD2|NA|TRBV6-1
TGTGCCAGTAGTGTAGGGCCTACCGGGGGGACCGGGGAGCTGTTTTTT
CASSVGPTGGTGELFF
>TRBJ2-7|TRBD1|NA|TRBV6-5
TGTGCCAGCAGTTACTCAGGGACAGGAACCTACGAGCAGTACTTC
CASSYSGTGTYEQYF
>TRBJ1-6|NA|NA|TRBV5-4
TGTGCCAGCAGCTTAAGGTCGAGGGGTTCACCCCTCCACTTT
CASSLRSRGSPLHF
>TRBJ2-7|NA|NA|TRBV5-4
TGTGCCAGCAGCTTGGCCAACTCAGGGAGGGAGCAGTACTTC
CASSLANSGREQYF
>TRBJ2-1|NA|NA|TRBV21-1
TGTGCCAGCAGCCGGATCAGGACTCCGGGGGGTTGGAATGAGCAGTTCTTC
CASSRIRTPGGWNEQFF
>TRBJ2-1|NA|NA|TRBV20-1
TGCAGTGCTAGAGATCAAGTAGAGCAGTTCTTC
CSARDQVEQFF
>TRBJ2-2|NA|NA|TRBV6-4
TGTGCCAGCAGTGCAGAGGGGTCCACCGGGGAGCTGTTTTTT
CASSAEGSTGELFF
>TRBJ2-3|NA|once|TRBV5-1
TGCGCCAGCAGCCCTCCTTATGCAGATACGCAGTATTTT
CASSPPYADTQYF
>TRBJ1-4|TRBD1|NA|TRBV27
TGTGCCAGCAGTTTACAGGGGGCAGGTGAAAAACTGTTTTTT
CASSLQGAGEKLFF
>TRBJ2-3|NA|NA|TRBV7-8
TGTGCCAGCAGCCGAGGACAGTCTTCCTCCACAGATACGCAGTATTTT
CASSRGQSSSTDTQYF
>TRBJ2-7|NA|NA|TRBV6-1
TGTGCCAGCAGGACAACGGGGAAGCAGTACTTC
CASRTTGKQYF
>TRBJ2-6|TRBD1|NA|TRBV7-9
TGTGCCAGCAGCCTCGACAGGGTTGCTGGGGCCAACGTCCTGACTTTC
CASSLDRVAGANVLTF
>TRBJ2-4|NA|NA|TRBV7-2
TGTGCCAGCAGCTCCCGGACAAACGACCCTACGGAGGTGGGATACTTC
CASSSRTNDPTEVGYF
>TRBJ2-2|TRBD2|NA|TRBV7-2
TGTGCCAGCAGCTTACGGACTAGCGGAAACACCGGGGAGCTGTTTTTT
CASSLRTSGNTGELFF
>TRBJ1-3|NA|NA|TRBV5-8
TGTGCCAGCAGCCCACGGGCAAACACCATATATTTT
CASSPRANTIYF
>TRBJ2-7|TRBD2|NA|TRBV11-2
TGTGCCAGCAGCCCGGGGCTAGCGGGGTTGACCGGGTACGAGCAGTACTTC
CASSPGLAGLTGYEQYF
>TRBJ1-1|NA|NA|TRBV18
TGTGCCAGCTCACCTGGGCGGAACACTGAAGCTTTCTTT
CASSPGRNTEAFF
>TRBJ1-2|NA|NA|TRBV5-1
TGCGCCAGCAGCTCTGGACAGACTACCTATGGCTACACCTTC
CASSSGQTTYGYTF
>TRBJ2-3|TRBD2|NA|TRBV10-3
TGTGCCATTACTAGCGGGGGAGGAGATACGCAGTATTTT
CAITSGGGDTQYF
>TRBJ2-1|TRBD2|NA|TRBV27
TGTGCCAGCAGTCCAGCGGGAGGCTTCTACAATGAGCAGTTCTTC
CASSPAGGFYNEQFF
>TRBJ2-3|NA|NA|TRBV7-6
TGTGCCAGCAGCTTAGTCCCGGATGGCTACAGGGGGGGAGATACGCAGTATTTT
CASSLVPDGYRGGDTQYF